The source of this T cell receptor (beta chain) is a study of CD8 T cells in ankylosing spondylitis. Study results and caveats: It appeared that ankylosing spondylitis blood was characterized by a TCR beta motif of under ten highly homologous variants. From matched ankylosing spondylitis synovial fluid, disease-linked clones were reportedly recovered at significantly enriched levels. In synovial fluid and blood from reactive arthritis, some motif variants were previously reported.

Preparation of TCR beta libraries was done by quantitative 5'-RACE with molecular barcodes. TCRdb re-called the 5' RACE reads with MiXCR, one entry per CDR3 protein. Of approximately 42,000 distinct CDR3 sequences in the sample, around 10% were seen once. On this clonotype: Its target is unknown.

The germline V and J ends were trimmed by 6 bases and 8 bases, with 28 bases remaining between them. CDR1 SGHAT and CDR2 FQNNGV come from the germline V gene. The CDR3 runs 17 residues. This receptor was taken from a male donor with ankylosing spondylitis or in good health (not recorded which). The chain carries TRBV11-2 and TRBJ1-2; D gene unclear. Sequencing was carried out using blood, either unsorted or a sorted T cell fraction (not recorded which). DNA for the CDR3: TGTGCCAGCAGTTCAACACATCAATACCTTCCGATTCGGGGCTACACCTTC. It yields the protein CASSSTHQYLPIRGYTF. Variable domain in full (rest from reference TRBV11-2 and TRBJ1-2): EAGVAQSPRYKIIEKRQSVAFWCNPISGHATLYWYQQILGQGPKLLIQFQNNGVVDDSQLPKDRFSAERLKGVDSTLKIQPAKLEDSAVYLCASSSTHQYLPIRGYTFGSGTRLTVV.